What follows is one T cell receptor (beta chain) and its context. Its antigen is still unknown. It has no much larger one-base neighbor in the sample; base qualities were not kept. The data are from a study of blood T cell repertoires in COVID-19 (dated by TCRdb to 2018 to 2020). Looking at the study overall: Samples from collaborators originated in the United States, Italy and Spain and spanned both the acute and convalescent phases of COVID-19. The prospective study material was composed of cDNA or gDNA derived from T cells, B-cell-depleted T cells, or PBMCs. Deeply sampled blood TCRbeta repertoires from subjects exposed to, actively infected with, or recovered from COVID-19 were included in the dataset. The repertoires were made available in a free public database intended to serve as a resource for research on the immune response to SARS-CoV-2. Samples came from the ongoing ImmuneRACE study (first 160 participants) plus 1,254 subjects from 6 global collaborators. Sample metadata almost always included a de-identified subject ID, COVID-19 status, age in years and sex. HLA class I and class II types, where available, came from metadata supplied by the sample provider rather than from assay-based typing.

At one collaborating source in Seattle, patients were enrolled during active infection and were followed longitudinally through the course of disease. Collaborating institutions collected whole blood in K2EDTA tubes following their own protocols. For TCRbeta analysis, collaborator samples were shipped as frozen whole blood, as isolated PBMCs, or as DNA extracted from either sample type. Beyond this particular receptor, the publication reports: The quantity of clinical and demographic metadata differed by source and by participant and was supplied without curation.

The immunoSEQ Assay, a bias-controlled multiplex PCR, was used to amplify TCRbeta CDR3 regions from genomic DNA. The original pipeline was this. Within the assay, amplification of reference gene primers was used to estimate how many nucleated cells each sample contained. To quantify the absolute abundance of each unique TCRbeta CDR3 rearrangement, sequence reads were collapsed and filtered. For each sample, productive Simpson clonality was calculated by taking the square root of Simpson's diversity index across productive rearrangements. This is the immuneACCESS table as TCRdb keeps it, with only in-frame sequences that have V and J called. A part of the clones is gone; compared with another copy, unresolved V genes explain less than half, and the rest is unexplained. V and J calls plus clone size are reproduced from that table; the DNA served to infer D and trimming. For this sample the table gives roughly 120,000 clones, of which approximately 74% were detected only once. The ten largest clones represent 4.5% to 6% of the sample.

CDR1 and CDR2 (KGHDR, SFDVKD) derive from the germline V gene. The CDR3 contains 16 residues, cysteine and phenylalanine counted. Solely the CDR3 DNA is kept, with 48 bases framed from the first base. V is clipped by 4 bases and J by 6 bases, and the sequence between their germline boundaries is 18 bases long. Material: peripheral blood. The sequence derives from a man at least 80 years old with COVID-19, enrolled during active disease. The V and J segments used are TRBV24-1 and TRBJ1-5; TRBD1 could be the D gene, as 5 bases match. The encoded CDR3 is CATSDPGGDGGQPQHF. The DNA sequence is given as TGTGCCACCAGTGACCCTGGAGGGGATGGAGGTCAGCCCCAGCATTTT.